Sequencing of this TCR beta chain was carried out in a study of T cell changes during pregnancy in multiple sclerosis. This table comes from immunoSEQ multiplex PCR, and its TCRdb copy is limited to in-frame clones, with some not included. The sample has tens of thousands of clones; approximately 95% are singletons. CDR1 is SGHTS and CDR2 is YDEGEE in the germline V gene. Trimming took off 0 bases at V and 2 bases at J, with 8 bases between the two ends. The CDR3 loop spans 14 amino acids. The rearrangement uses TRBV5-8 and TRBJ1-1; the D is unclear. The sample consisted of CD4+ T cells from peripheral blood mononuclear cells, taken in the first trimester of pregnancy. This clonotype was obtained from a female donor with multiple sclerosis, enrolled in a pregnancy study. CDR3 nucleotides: TGTGCCAGCAGCTTGGTAGCGGGAAACACTGAAGCTTTCTTT. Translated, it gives CASSLVAGNTEAFF.